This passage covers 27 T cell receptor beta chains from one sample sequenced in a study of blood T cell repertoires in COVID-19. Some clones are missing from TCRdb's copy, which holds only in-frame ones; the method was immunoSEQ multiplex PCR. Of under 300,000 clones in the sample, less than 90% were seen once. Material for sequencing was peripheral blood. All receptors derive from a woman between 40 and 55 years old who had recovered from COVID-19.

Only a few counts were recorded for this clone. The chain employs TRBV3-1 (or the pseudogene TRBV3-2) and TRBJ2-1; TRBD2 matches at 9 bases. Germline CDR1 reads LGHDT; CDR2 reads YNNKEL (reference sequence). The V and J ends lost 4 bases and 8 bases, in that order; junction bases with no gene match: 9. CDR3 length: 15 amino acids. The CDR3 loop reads CASSRGTSMLDEQFF. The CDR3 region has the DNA TGTGCCAGCAGCCGTGGGACTAGCATGTTGGATGAGCAGTTCTTC.

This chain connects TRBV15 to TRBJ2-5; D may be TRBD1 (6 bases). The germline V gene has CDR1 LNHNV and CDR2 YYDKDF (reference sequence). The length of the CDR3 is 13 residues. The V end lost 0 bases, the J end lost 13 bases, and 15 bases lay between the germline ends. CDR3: CATSRDVVGRGYF. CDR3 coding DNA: TGTGCCACCAGCAGAGATGTTGTGGGCAGGGGGTACTTC.

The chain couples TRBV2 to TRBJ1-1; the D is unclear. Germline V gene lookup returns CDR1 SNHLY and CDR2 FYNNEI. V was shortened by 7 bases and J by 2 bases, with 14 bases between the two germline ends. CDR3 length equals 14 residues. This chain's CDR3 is CASKSGVPNTEAFF. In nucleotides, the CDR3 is TGTGCCAGCAAGTCGGGAGTACCTAACACTGAAGCTTTCTTT.

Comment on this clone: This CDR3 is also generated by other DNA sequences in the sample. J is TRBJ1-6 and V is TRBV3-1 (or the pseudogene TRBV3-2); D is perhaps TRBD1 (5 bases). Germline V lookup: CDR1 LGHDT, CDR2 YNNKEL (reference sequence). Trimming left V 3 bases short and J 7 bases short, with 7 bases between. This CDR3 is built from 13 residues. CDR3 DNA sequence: TGTGCCAGCAGCCAGTCAGGGAATTCACCCCTCCACTTT. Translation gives CASSQSGNSPLHF.

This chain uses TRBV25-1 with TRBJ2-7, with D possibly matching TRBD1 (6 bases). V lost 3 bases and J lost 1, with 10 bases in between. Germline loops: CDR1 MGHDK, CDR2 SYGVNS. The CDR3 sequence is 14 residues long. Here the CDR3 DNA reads TGTGCCAGCAGTGAGGGACATAGATCCTACGAGCAGTACTTC. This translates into CASSEGHRSYEQYF.

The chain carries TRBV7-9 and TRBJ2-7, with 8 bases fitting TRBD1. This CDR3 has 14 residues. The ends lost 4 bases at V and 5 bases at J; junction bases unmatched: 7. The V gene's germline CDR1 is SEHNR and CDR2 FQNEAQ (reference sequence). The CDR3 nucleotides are TGTGCCAGCAGCTCCGACAGGGGAGGAGACGAGCAGTACTTC. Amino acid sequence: CASSSDRGGDEQYF.

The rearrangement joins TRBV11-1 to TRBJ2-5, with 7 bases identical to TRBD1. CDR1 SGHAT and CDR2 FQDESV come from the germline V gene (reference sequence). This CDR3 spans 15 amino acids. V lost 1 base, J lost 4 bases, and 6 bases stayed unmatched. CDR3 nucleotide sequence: TGTGCCAGCAGCTTAGGAGGTCAGGGGGTAGAGACCCAGTACTTC. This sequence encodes CASSLGGQGVETQYF.

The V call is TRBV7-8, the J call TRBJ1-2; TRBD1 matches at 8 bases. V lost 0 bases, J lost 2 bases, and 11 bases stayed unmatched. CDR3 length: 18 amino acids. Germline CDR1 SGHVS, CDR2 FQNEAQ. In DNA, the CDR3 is TGTGCCAGCAGCTTAGCGAGGACAGGGCGAAAAGAGAACTATGGCTACACCTTC. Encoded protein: CASSLARTGRKENYGYTF.

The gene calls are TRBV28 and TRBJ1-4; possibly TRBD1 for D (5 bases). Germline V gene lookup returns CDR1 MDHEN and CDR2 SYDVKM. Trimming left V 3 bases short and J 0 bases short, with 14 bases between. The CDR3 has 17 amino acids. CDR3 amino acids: CASSFGIDSATNEKLFF. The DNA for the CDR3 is TGTGCCAGCAGTTTCGGAATTGACAGCGCAACTAATGAAAAACTGTTTTTT.

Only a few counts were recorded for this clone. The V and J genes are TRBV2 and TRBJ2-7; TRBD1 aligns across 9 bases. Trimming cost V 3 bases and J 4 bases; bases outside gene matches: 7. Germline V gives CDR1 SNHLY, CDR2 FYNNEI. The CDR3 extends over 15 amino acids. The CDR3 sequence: CASSEWTGEMYEQYF. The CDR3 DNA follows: TGTGCCAGCAGTGAGTGGACAGGGGAGATGTACGAGCAGTACTTC.

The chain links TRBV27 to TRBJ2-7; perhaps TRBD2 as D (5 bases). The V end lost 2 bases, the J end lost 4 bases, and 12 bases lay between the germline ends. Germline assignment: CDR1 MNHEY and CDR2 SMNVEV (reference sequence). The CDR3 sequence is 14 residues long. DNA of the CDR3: TGTGCCAGCAGTTTAAAACCAGGAGGATACGAGCAGTACTTC. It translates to CASSLKPGGYEQYF.

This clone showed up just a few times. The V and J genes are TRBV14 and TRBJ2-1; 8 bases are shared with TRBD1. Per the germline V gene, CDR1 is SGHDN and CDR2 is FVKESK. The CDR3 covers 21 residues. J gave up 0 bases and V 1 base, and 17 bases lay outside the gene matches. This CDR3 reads CASSQVLGQGRGRSSYNEQFF. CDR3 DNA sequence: TGTGCCAGCAGCCAAGTCCTTGGACAGGGAAGGGGCAGGAGCTCCTACAATGAGCAGTTCTTC.

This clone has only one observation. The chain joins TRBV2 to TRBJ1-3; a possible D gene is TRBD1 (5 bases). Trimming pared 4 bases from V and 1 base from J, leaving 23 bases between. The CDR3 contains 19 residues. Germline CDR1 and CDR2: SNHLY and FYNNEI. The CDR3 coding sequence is TGTGCCAGCAGTGGAACACTCCCGGCGGGACGGACTTCTGGAAACACCATATATTTT. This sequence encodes CASSGTLPAGRTSGNTIYF.

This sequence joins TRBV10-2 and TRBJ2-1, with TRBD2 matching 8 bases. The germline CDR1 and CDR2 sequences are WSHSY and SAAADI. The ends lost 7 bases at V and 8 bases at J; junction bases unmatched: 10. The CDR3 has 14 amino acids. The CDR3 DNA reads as TGCGCCAGCAAACCGCGGGGGGCACTCCATGAGCAGTTCTTC. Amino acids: CASKPRGALHEQFF.

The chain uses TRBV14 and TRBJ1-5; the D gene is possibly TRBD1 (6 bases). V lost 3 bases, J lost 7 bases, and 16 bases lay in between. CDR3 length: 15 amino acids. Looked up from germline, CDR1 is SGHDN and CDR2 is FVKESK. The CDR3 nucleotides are TGTGCCAGCAGCCATTACAGGGATTTTTACCAGCCCCAGCATTTT. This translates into CASSHYRDFYQPQHF.

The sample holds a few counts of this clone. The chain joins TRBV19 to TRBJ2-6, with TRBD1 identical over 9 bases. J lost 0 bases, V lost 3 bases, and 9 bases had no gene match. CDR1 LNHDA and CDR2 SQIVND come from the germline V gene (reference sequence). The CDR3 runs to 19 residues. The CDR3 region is CASSIQPGQGSSGANVLTF. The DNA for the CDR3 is TGTGCCAGTAGTATCCAACCGGGACAGGGAAGCTCTGGGGCCAACGTCCTGACTTTC.

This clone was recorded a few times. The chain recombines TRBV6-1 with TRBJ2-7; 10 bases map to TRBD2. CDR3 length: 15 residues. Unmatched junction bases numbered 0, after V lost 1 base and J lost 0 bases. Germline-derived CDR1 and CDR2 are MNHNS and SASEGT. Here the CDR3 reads CASSEGTSGSYEQYF. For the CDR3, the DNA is TGTGCCAGCAGTGAAGGGACTAGCGGCTCCTACGAGCAGTACTTC.

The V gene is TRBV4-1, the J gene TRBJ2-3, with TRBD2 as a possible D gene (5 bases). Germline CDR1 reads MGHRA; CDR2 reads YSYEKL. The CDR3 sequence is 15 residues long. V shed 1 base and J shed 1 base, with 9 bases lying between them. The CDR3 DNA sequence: TGCGCCAGCAGCCAAGGAAATAGCGGCACAGATACGCAGTATTTT. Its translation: CASSQGNSGTDTQYF.

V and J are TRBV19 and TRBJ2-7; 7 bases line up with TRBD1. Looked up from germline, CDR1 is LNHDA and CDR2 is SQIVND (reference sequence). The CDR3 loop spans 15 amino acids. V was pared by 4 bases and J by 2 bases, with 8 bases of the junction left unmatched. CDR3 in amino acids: CASSRQGKPAYEQYF. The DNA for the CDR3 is TGTGCCAGTAGTAGACAGGGAAAGCCCGCCTACGAGCAGTACTTC. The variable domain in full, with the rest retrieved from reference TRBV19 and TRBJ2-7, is DGGITQSPKYLFRKEGQNVTLSCEQNLNHDAMYWYRQDPGQGLRLIYYSQIVNDFQKGDIAEGYSVSREKKESFPLTVTSAQKNPTAFYLCASSRQGKPAYEQYFGPGTRLTVT.

This CDR3 is CASSLLDRGVNSPLHF. DNA of the CDR3: TGTGCCAGCAGCTTACTCGACAGGGGAGTCAATTCACCCCTCCACTTT. The chain has TRBV7-8 and TRBJ1-6; 8 bases align to TRBD1. Looked up from germline, CDR1 is SGHVS and CDR2 is FQNEAQ. The length of the CDR3 is 16 residues. Unmatched junction bases numbered 7, after V lost 2 bases and J lost 7 bases.

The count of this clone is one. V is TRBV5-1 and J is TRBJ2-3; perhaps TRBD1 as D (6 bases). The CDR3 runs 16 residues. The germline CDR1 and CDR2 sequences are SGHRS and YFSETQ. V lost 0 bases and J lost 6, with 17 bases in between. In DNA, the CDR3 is TGCGCCAGCAGCTTGGGGGCCCCCCAGGGGACGGATACGCAGTATTTT. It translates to CASSLGAPQGTDTQYF.

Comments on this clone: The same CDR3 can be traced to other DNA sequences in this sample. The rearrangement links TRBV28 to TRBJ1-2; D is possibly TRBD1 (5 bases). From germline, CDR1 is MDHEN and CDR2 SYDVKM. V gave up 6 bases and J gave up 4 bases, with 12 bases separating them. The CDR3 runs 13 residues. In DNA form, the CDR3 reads TGTGCCAGCAGCTTAGACAGAGCCTATGGCTACACCTTC. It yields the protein CASSLDRAYGYTF.

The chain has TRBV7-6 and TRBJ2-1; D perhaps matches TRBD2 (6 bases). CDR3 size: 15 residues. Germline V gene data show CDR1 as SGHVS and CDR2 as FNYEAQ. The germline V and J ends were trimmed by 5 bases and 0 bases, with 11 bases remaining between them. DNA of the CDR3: TGTGCCAGCAGCCCCCTGACTAGCTCCTACAATGAGCAGTTCTTC. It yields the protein CASSPLTSSYNEQFF.

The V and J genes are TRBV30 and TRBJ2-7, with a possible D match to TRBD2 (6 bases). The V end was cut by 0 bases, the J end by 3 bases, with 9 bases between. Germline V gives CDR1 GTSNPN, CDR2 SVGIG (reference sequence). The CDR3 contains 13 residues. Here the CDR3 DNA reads TGTGCCTGGAGTGTGGAGGGTGGCTACGAGCAGTACTTC. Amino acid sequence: CAWSVEGGYEQYF.

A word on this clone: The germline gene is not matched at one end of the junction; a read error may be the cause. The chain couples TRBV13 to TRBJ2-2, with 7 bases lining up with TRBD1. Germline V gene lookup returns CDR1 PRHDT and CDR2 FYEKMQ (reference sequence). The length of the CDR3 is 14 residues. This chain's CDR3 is CASSLGTVAGELFF. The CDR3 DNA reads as TGTGCCAGCAGCCTAGGGACAGTAGCCGGGGAGCTGTTTTTT.

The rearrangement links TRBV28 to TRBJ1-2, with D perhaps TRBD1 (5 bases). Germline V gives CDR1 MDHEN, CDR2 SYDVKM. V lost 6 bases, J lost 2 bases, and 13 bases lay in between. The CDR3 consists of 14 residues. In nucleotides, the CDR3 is TGTGCCAGCAGCCCGGGGGGGAGGAACTATGGCTACACCTTC. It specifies CASSPGGRNYGYTF.

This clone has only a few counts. The CDR3 loop reads CASSQAHTGIGGYTF. DNA for the CDR3: TGCGCCAGCAGCCAGGCCCATACAGGGATCGGTGGCTACACCTTC. The chain uses TRBV4-1 and TRBJ1-2, with a tentative D call TRBD1 (6 bases). Trimming cost V 3 bases and J 7 bases, with 18 bases left between them. CDR1 and CDR2 (germline): MGHRA, YSYEKL. CDR3 length: 15 residues.